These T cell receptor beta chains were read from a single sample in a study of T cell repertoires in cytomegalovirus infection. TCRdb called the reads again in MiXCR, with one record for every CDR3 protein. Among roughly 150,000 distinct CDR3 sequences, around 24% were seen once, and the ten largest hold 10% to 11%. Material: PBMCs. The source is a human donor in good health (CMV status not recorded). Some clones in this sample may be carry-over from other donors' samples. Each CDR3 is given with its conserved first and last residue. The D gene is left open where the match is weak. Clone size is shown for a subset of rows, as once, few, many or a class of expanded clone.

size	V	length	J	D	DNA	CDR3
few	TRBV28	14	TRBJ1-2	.	TGTGCCATCCGACCTTACCAGGGAGACTATGGCTACACCTTC	CAIRPYQGDYGYTF
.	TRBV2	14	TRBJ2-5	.	TGTGACAGCAGTGATTCGGTCAGGGATGAGACCCAGTACTTC	CDSSDSVRDETQYF
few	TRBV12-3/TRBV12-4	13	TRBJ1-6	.	TGTGCCAGCGCGGCAGGGTCAAATTCACCCCTCCACTTT	CASAAGSNSPLHF
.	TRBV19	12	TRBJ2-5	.	TGTGCCAGTAGTATCGCGGGAGAGACCCAGTACTTC	CASSIAGETQYF
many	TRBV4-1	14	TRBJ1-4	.	TGCGCCAGCAGCCCCCGGGCTACGCGGGAAAAACTGTTTTTT	CASSPRATREKLFF
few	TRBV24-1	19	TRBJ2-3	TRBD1	TGTGCCACCAGTGATGCTCGACCGGGACAGGGGGCGCGTCGAGATACGCAGTATTTT	CATSDARPGQGARRDTQYF
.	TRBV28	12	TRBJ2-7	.	TGTGCCAGCAGTCCCTCCTTAGAAGAGCAGTACTTC	CASSPSLEEQYF
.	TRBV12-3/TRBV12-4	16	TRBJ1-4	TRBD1	TGTGCCAGCAGTTTAAGCCCCGGGACAGCAAATGAAAAACTGTTTTTT	CASSLSPGTANEKLFF
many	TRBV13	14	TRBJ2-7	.	TGTGCCAGCAGTCAGGGACACATGCTCTACGAGCAGTACTTC	CASSQGHMLYEQYF
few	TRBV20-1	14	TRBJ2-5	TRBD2	TGCAGTGCTTCCGTGGGACTAGCTGGAGAGACCCAGTACTTC	CSASVGLAGETQYF
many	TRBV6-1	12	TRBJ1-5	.	TGTGCCAGCTGGACAGAATATCAGCCCCAGCATTTT	CASWTEYQPQHF
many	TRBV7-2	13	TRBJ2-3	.	TGTGCCAGCAGCTTCCAGGGAGCAGATACGCAGTATTTT	CASSFQGADTQYF
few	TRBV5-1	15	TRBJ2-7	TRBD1	TGCGCCAGCAGCTTTGGACAGGGGGGTACCTACGAGCAGTACTTC	CASSFGQGGTYEQYF
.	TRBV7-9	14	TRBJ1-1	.	TGTGCCAGCAGCTCCCCGACAAGAAACACTGAAGCTTTCTTT	CASSSPTRNTEAFF
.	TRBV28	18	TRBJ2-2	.	TGTGCCAGCAGTTATCCCTCCCCAGGAAAGACCAACACCGGGGAGCTGTTTTTT	CASSYPSPGKTNTGELFF
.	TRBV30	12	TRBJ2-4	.	TGTGCCTGGAGGGACAGACAAAACATTCAGTACTTC	CAWRDRQNIQYF
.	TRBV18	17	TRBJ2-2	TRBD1	TGTGCCAGCTCACCACGTCCGAAGGACAGGGCTAACGGGGAGCTGTTTTTT	CASSPRPKDRANGELFF
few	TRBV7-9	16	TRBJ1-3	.	TGTGCCAGCAGCTACCTCCAACAGGGCTCTGGAAACACCATATATTTT	CASSYLQQGSGNTIYF
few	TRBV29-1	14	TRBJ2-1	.	TGCAGCGCCAGGTCGGGGGCGCCTCGCAATGAGCAGTTCTTC	CSARSGAPRNEQFF
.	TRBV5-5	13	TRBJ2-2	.	TGTGCCAGCAGCTTGCTTAGCACCGGGGAGCTGTTTTTT	CASSLLSTGELFF